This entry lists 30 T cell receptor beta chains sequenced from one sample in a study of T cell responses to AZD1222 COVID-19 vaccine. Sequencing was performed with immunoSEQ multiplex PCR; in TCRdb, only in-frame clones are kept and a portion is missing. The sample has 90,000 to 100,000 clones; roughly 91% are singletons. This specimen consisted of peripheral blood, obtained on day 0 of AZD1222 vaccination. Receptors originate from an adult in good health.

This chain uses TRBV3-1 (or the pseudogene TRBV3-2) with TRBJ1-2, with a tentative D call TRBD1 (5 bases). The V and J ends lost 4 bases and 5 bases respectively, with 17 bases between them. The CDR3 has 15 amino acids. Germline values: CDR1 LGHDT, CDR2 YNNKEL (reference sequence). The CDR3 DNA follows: TGTGCCAGCAGCCCCTCGACAGACAGACGGTATGGCTACACCTTC. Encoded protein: CASSPSTDRRYGYTF.

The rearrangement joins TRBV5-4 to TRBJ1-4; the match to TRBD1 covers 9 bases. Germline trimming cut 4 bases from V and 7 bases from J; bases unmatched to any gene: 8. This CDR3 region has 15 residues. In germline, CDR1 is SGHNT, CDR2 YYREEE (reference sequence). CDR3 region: CASSLKQGAVEKLFF. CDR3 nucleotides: TGTGCCAGCAGCCTAAAACAGGGGGCGGTTGAAAAACTGTTTTTT.

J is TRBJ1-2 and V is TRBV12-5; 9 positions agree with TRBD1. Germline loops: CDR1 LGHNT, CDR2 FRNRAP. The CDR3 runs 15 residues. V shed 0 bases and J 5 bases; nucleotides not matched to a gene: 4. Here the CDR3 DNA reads TGTGCTAGTGGTTTGGTCTTACAGGGGGCTTATGGCTACACCTTC. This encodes CASGLVLQGAYGYTF.

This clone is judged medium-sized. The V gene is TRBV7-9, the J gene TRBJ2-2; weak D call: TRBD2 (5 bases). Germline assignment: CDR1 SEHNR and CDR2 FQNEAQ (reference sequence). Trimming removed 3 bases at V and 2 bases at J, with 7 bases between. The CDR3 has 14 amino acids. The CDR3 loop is CASSFGLNTGELFF. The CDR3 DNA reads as TGTGCCAGCAGCTTTGGACTCAACACCGGGGAGCTGTTTTTT.

The CDR3 DNA sequence: TGTGCCACCAGTGGACGTGGGGCAGGGCAGGAGACCCAGTACTTC. Amino acids: CATSGRGAGQETQYF. The rearrangement joins TRBV24-1 to TRBJ2-5, with D maybe TRBD1 (5 bases). The CDR3 is 15 residues long. In germline, CDR1 is KGHDR, CDR2 SFDVKD. The V gene lost 5 bases and the J gene lost 5 bases, with 17 bases spanning the gap.

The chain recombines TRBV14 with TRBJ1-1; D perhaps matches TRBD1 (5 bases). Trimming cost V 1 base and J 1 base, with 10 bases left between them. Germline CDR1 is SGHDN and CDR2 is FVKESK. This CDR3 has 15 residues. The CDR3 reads CASSQAGGWNTEAFF. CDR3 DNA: TGTGCCAGCAGCCAAGCTGGGGGGTGGAACACTGAAGCTTTCTTT.

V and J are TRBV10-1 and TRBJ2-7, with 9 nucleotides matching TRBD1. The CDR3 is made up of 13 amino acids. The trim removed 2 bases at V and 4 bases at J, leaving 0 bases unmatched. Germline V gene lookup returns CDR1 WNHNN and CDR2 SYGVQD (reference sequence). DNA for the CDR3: TGCGCCAGCAGTGAGGGGACAGGGTACGAGCAGTACTTC. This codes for CASSEGTGYEQYF.

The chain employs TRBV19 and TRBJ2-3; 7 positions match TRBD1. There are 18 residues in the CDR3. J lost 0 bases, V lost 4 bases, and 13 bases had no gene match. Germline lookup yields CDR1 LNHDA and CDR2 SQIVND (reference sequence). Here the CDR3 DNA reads TGTGCCAGTAGTACGCACCGGGACAGTTTTACTAGCACAGATACGCAGTATTTT. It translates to CASSTHRDSFTSTDTQYF.

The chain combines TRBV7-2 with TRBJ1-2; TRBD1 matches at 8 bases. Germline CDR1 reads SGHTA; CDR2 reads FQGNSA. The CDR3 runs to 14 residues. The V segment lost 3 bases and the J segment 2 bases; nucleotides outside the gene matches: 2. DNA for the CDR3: TGTGCCAGCAGCTTGGACAGGGACAACTATGGCTACACCTTC. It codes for CASSLDRDNYGYTF. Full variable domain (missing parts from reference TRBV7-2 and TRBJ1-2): GAGVSQSPSNKVTEKGKDVELRCDPISGHTALYWYRQSLGQGLEFLIYFQGNSAPDKSGLPSDRFSAERTGGSVSTLTIQRTQQEDSAVYLCASSLDRDNYGYTFGSGTRLTVV.

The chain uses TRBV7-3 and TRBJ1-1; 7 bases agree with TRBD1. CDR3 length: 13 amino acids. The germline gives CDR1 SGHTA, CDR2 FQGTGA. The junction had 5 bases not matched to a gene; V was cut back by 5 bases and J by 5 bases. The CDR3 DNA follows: TGTGCCAGCAGCGTAGCGACAGGGACTGAAGCTTTCTTT. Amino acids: CASSVATGTEAFF.

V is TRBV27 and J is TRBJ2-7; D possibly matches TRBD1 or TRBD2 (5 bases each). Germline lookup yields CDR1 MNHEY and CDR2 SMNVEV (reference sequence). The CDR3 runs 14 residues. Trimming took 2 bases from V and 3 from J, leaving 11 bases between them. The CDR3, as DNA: TGTGCCAGCAGTTTACCGGGACGGATCTACGAGCAGTACTTC. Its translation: CASSLPGRIYEQYF.

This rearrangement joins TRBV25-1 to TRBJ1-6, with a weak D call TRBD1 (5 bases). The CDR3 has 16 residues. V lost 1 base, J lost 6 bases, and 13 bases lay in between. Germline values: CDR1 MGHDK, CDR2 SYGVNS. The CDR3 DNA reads TGTGCCAGCAGTGAATTTAGAAGGGGCGGTAATTCACCCCTCCACTTT. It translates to CASSEFRRGGNSPLHF.

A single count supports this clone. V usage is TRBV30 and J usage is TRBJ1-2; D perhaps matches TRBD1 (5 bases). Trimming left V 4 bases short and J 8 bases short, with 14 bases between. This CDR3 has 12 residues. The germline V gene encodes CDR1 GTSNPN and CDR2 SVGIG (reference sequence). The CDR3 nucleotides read TGTGCCTGGACAACCGGGACGATCGGCTACACCTTC. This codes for CAWTTGTIGYTF.

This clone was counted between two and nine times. The CDR3 reads CASSYRDGGIGMNEKLFF. The CDR3 coding sequence is TGTGCCAGTAGTTACCGGGACGGGGGTATCGGTATGAATGAAAAACTGTTTTTT. This chain joins TRBV19 and TRBJ1-4; perhaps TRBD1 as D (5 bases). Trimming left V 5 bases short and J 5 bases short, with 24 bases between. The CDR3 loop spans 18 amino acids. Germline CDR1 is LNHDA and CDR2 is SQIVND (reference sequence).

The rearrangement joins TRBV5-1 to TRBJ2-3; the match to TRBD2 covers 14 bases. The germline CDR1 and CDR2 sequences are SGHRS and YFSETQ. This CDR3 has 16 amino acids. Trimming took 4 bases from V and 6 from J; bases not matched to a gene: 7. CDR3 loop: CASSPGLAGAGDTQYF. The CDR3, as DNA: TGCGCCAGCAGCCCGGGACTAGCGGGGGCCGGGGATACGCAGTATTTT.

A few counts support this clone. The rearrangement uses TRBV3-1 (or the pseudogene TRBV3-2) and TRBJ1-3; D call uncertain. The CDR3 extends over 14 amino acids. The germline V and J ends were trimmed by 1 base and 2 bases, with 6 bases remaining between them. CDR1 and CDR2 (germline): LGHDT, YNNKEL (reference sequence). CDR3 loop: CASSQVGAGNTIYF. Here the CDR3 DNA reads TGTGCCAGCAGCCAAGTAGGAGCTGGAAACACCATATATTTT.

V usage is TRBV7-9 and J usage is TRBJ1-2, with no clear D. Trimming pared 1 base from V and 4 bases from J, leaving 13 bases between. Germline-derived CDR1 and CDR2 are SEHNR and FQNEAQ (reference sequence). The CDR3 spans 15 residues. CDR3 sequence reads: CASSLDLWRFYGYTF. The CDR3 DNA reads TGTGCCAGCAGCTTAGATCTGTGGCGTTTCTATGGCTACACCTTC.

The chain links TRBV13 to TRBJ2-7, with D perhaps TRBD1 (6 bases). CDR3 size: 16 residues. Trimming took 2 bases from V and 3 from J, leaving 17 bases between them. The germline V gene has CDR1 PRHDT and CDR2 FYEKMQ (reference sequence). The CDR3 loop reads CASSLIPDSSFYEQYF. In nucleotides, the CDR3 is TGTGCCAGCAGCTTAATCCCGGACAGCAGTTTCTACGAGCAGTACTTC.

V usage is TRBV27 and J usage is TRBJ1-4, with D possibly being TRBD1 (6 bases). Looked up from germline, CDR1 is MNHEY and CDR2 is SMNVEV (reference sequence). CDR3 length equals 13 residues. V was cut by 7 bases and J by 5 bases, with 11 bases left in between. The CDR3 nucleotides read TGTGCCAGCACGAGACAGGTAAATGAAAAACTGTTTTTT. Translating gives CASTRQVNEKLFF.

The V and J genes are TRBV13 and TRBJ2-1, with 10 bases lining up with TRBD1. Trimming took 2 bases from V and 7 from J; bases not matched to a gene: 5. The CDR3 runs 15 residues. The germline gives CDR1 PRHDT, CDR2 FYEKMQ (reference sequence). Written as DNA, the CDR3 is TGTGCCAGCAGCTTACAGCCGGGACAGGGGAATGAGCAGTTCTTC. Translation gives CASSLQPGQGNEQFF.

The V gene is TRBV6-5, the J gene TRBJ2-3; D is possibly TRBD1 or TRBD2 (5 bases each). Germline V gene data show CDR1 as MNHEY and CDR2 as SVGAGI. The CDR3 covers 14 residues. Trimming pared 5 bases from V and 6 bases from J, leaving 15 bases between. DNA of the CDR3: TGTGCCAGCAGTCCGGGATCTCAGGGCGATACGCAGTATTTT. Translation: CASSPGSQGDTQYF.

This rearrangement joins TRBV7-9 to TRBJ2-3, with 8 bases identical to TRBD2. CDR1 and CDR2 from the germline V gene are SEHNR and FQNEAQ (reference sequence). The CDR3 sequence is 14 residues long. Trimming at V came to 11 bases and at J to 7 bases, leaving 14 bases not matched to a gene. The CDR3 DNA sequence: TGTGCCTCGAGCTGGGTAGCGGGGCAAAATACGCAGTATTTT. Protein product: CASSWVAGQNTQYF.

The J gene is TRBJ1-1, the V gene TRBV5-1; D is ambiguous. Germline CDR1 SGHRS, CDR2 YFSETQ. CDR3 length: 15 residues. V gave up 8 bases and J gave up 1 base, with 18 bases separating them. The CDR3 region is CASFPTGIGNTEAFF. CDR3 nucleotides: TGCGCCAGTTTTCCCACGGGGATTGGGAACACTGAAGCTTTCTTT.

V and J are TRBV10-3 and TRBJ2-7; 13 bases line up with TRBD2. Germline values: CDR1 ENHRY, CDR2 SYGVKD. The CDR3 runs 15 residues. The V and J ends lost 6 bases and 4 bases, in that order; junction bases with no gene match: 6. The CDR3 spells CAISELAGGNYEQYF. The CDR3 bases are TGTGCCATCAGCGAACTAGCGGGGGGGAATTACGAGCAGTACTTC.

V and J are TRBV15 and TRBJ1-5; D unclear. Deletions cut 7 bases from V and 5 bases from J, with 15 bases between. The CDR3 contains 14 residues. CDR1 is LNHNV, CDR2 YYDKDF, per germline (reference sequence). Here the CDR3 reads CATTQDGQYQPQHF. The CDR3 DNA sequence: TGTGCCACCACCCAGGACGGGCAATATCAGCCCCAGCATTTT.

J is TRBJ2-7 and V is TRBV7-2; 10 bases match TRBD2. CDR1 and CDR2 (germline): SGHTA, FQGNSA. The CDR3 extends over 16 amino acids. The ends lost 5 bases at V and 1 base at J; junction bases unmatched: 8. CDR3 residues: CASSRSSGGNSYEQYF. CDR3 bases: TGTGCCAGCAGCAGGTCTAGCGGGGGTAATTCCTACGAGCAGTACTTC.

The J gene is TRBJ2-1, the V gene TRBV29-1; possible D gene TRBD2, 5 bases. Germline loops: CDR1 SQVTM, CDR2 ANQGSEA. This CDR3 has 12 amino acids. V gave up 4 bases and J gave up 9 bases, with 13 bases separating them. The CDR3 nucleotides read TGCAGCGTTGTAGTGGTTGGGAGTGAGCAGTTCTTC. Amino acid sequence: CSVVVVGSEQFF.

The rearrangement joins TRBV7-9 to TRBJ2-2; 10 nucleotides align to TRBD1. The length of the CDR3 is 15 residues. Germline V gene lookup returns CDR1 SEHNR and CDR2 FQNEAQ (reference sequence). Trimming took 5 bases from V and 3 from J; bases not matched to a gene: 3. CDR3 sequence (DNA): TGTGCCAGCAGCGCCGGGACAGGGGACACCGGGGAGCTGTTTTTT. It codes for CASSAGTGDTGELFF.

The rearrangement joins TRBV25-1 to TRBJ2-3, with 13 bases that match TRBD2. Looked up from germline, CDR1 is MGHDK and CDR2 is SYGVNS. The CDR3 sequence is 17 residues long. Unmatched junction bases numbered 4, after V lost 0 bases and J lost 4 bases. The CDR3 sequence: CASSEYTSGGGADTQYF. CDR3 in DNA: TGTGCCAGCAGTGAATATACTAGCGGGGGGGGTGCAGATACGCAGTATTTT.

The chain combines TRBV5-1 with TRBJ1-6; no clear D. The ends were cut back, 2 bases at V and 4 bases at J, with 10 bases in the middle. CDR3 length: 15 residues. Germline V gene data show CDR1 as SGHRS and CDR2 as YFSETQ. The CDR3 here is CASSFTPTYNSPLHF. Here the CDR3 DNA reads TGCGCCAGCAGCTTTACGCCGACTTATAATTCACCCCTCCACTTT.